Reported below is one T cell receptor (beta chain). It has no known antigen specificity. No qualities accompany the bases; no much larger clone lies one base away. TCRbeta CDR3 regions were amplified from genomic DNA using the immunoSEQ Assay, a bias-controlled multiplex PCR. The published analysis was carried out like this. Nucleated cell counts per sample were estimated from amplification of reference gene primers within the assay. To quantify the absolute abundance of each unique TCRbeta CDR3 rearrangement, sequence reads were collapsed and filtered. For each sample, productive Simpson clonality was calculated as the square root of Simpson's diversity index over productive rearrangements. Imported from immuneACCESS, the table was reduced by TCRdb to in-frame sequences with V and J called. These copies leave out some clones; in studies compared against another copy, an unresolved V gene accounts for under half, and the cause of the remainder is not known. The D gene and trimming were derived from the DNA, and the V and J assignments and clone size from that table. This sample has around 250,000 clones in its table, and 86% of those were observed once. About 8.6% of the sample rests with the top ten.

Collaborating institutions collected whole blood in K2EDTA tubes following their own protocols. For TCRbeta analysis, collaborators shipped samples in one of three forms: frozen whole blood, isolated PBMCs, or DNA extracted from either of those sample types. The sample belongs to a study of blood T cell repertoires in COVID-19 (TCRdb year 2020). Background for the entire study: Samples from collaborators originated in the United States, Italy and Spain and spanned both the acute and convalescent phases of COVID-19. The prospective study material was composed of cDNA or gDNA derived from T cells, B-cell-depleted T cells, or PBMCs. The dataset comprised deeply sampled blood TCRbeta repertoires from subjects exposed to, actively infected with, or recovered from COVID-19. A freely available public database, intended as a resource for researchers studying the immune response to SARS-CoV-2, is where the repertoires were released. Samples came from the ongoing ImmuneRACE study (first 160 participants) plus 1,254 subjects from 6 global collaborators. Sample metadata almost always included a de-identified subject ID, COVID-19 status, age in years and sex. HLA class I and class II types, where available, came from metadata supplied by the sample provider rather than from assay-based typing. Summary of the overall study and its limitations: The quantity of clinical and demographic metadata differed by source and by participant and was supplied without curation.

For CDR1 and CDR2, the germline V gene lists ENHRY and SYGVKD. The CDR3, from cysteine to phenylalanine, totals 14 residues. Only the CDR3 DNA is retained, 42 bases long and in frame from the first base. V and J are trimmed by 3 bases and 3 bases, and the gene matches miss 1 base of the junction. The sequence was collected from a man aged 35 to 55 with active or convalescent COVID-19. The material sequenced was peripheral blood. The chain is encoded by TRBV10-3 joined to TRBJ2-2, with 7 middle bases fitting TRBD2. The CDR3 is CAISDGRDTGELFF. The nucleotide sequence reads as follows: TGTGCCATCAGTGATGGGAGGGACACCGGGGAGCTGTTTTTT.